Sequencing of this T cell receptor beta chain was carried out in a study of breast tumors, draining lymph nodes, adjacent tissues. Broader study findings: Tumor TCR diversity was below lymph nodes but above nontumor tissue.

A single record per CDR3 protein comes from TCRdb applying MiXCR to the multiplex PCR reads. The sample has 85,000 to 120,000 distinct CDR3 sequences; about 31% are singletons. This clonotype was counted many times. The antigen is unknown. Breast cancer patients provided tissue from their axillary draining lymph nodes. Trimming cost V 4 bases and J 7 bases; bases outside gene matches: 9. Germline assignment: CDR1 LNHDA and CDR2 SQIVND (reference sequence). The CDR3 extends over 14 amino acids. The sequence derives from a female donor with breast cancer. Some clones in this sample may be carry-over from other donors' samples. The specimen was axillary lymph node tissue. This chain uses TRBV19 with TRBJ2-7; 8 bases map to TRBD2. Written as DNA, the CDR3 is TGTGCCAGTAGTACCTCAGCGGGAGCGGTAGAGCAGTACTTC. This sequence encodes CASSTSAGAVEQYF.